This is a list of T cell receptor beta chains from one sample in a study of blood T cells in healthy people across ages. One entry per CDR3 protein results from TCRdb running MiXCR on the 5' RACE reads. The table shows roughly 680,000 distinct CDR3 sequences, with more than 20% occurring only once. Sample: blood. Receptors were obtained from a man aged 70-80 years in good health. Each CDR3 is given with its conserved first and last residue. A D gene is named only where the DNA matches it firmly. For some rows the clone size is stated as once, few or many, or as a class when expanded; others skip it.

v_gene	j_gene	abundance	d_gene	CDR3nt	CDR3aa
TRBV7-2	TRBJ1-3	NA	NA	TGTGCCAGCAGCTTACAGGCCTCGGGCGGAAACACCATATATTTT	CASSLQASGGNTIYF
TRBV11-1	TRBJ1-5	few	TRBD1	TGTGCCAGCAGCTTAGAAGGACAGGGGGCGAGGGGCAATCAGCCCCAGCATTTT	CASSLEGQGARGNQPQHF
TRBV28	TRBJ1-4	medium-sized	NA	TGTGCCAGCAGTCCTTCGGAAAAACTGTTTTTT	CASSPSEKLFF
TRBV29-1	TRBJ2-4	many	TRBD2	TGCAGCGTTACGCGGACTAGCAGCTTAACCAAAAACATTCAGTACTTC	CSVTRTSSLTKNIQYF
TRBV2	TRBJ1-2	NA	NA	TGTGCCAGCTATGAACCTATGCCCCCCTATGGCTACACCTTC	CASYEPMPPYGYTF
TRBV28	TRBJ2-7	few	TRBD2	TGTGCCAGCAAGGGGACTAGTAGCTCCTACGAGCAGTACTTC	CASKGTSSSYEQYF
TRBV29-1	TRBJ2-5	few	NA	TGCAGCGTTGCCGGGGGCGGAGAGACCCAGTACTTC	CSVAGGGETQYF
TRBV9	TRBJ2-1	few	TRBD2	TGTGCCAGCACGAGAGGGGCTAGCGGGAATGAGCAGTTCTTC	CASTRGASGNEQFF
TRBV10-3	TRBJ2-3	few	TRBD2	TGTGCCATCAGTGATGGGGAGGGAGATACGCAGTATTTT	CAISDGEGDTQYF
TRBV5-1	TRBJ2-5	few	TRBD2	TGCGCCAGCAGGGCTACTAGCGGGAAAGGGGAGACCCAGTACTTC	CASRATSGKGETQYF
TRBV7-2	TRBJ2-4	NA	TRBD2	TGTGCCAGCAGCCAGGGACTAGCGGGAGATTCCAAAAACATTCAGTACTTC	CASSQGLAGDSKNIQYF
TRBV18	TRBJ2-4	few	NA	TGTGCCAGCTCACCAAGTTCCCAGGGTGGTCTGTCGGTCAAAAACATTCAGTACTTC	CASSPSSQGGLSVKNIQYF
TRBV20-1	TRBJ2-7	NA	NA	TGCAGTGCTAGAGCCTTAGTTGGTGAGCAGTACTTC	CSARALVGEQYF
TRBV11-2	TRBJ1-5	NA	NA	TGTGCCAGCAGCTTGGGCAGGGGTTGGAGCAATCAGCCCCAGCATTTT	CASSLGRGWSNQPQHF
TRBV12-3/TRBV12-4	TRBJ2-2	few	TRBD2	TGTGCCAGCAGTAGCCTAGCGGCCGGGGAGCTGTTTTTT	CASSSLAAGELFF
TRBV2	TRBJ2-5	few	NA	TGTGCCAGCAGTGAAAACAGCCTAAGTTCGGAGACCCAGTACTTC	CASSENSLSSETQYF
TRBV21-1	TRBJ2-5	NA	NA	TGTGCCAGCAGCAAAGAAGGGACAGGGTTATGGGAGACCCAGTACTTC	CASSKEGTGLWETQYF
TRBV5-1	TRBJ2-2	NA	TRBD1	TGCGCCAGCACCCTGGGATTCGGGACAGGTGACACCGGGGAGCTGTTTTTT	CASTLGFGTGDTGELFF
TRBV11-2	TRBJ2-5	NA	NA	TGTGCCAGCAGCTTGACTGGTTTGAAGCAGTACTTC	CASSLTGLKQYF
TRBV20-1	TRBJ2-7	NA	TRBD1	TGCAGTGCTAAAAGGGGGACAGGGGGCTACGAGCAGTACTTC	CSAKRGTGGYEQYF
TRBV11-2	TRBJ2-3	NA	TRBD1	TGTGCCAGCAGCTTCTCTGACAGGGGGGGAACAGATACGCAGTATTTT	CASSFSDRGGTDTQYF
TRBV7-9	TRBJ2-7	few	NA	TGTGCCAGCAGCACCCCGAGGGTAGCCCTGGAGCAGTACTTC	CASSTPRVALEQYF
TRBV20-1	TRBJ2-1	NA	TRBD2	TGCAGTGCCGGGACTAGCGGGAAGATAGGGAATGAGCAGTTCTTC	CSAGTSGKIGNEQFF
TRBV4-1	TRBJ2-7	many	TRBD2	TGCGCCAGCAGCCAAGAAGCAGCTAGCGGGGCCTACGAGCAGTACTTC	CASSQEAASGAYEQYF
TRBV6-2/TRBV6-3	TRBJ2-7	NA	TRBD2	TGTGCCACCCACGGACTAGCGGGATTCGAGCAGTACTTC	CATHGLAGFEQYF
TRBV7-9	TRBJ2-5	few	NA	TGTGCCAGCAGCTTAAATATGGTGACCCAGTACTTC	CASSLNMVTQYF
TRBV5-1	TRBJ2-7	many	NA	TGCGCCAGCGCCCAGAACCACGAGCAGTACTTC	CASAQNHEQYF
TRBV18	TRBJ1-1	few	NA	TGTGCCAGCTCACCACCGGGGCGTGAAGCTTTCTTT	CASSPPGREAFF
TRBV20-1	TRBJ1-4	NA	NA	TGCAGTGCTAGGGTCGGAACAACTAATGAAAAACTGTTTTTT	CSARVGTTNEKLFF
TRBV12-3/TRBV12-4	TRBJ2-5	NA	NA	TGTGCCAGCAGTTTAGAACTAGGAGAGACCCAGTACTTC	CASSLELGETQYF
TRBV6-5	TRBJ2-7	many	TRBD1	TGTGCCAGCACTCGGGATCCAGGGGGAAGGGAGCAGTACTTC	CASTRDPGGREQYF
TRBV28	TRBJ2-7	few	NA	TGTGCCAGCAGTTCTGTGGATCTCAACGTATCCTACGAGCAGTACTTC	CASSSVDLNVSYEQYF
TRBV20-1	TRBJ1-5	NA	NA	TGCAGTGCTAGAGATCCGGGGAGCAATCAGCCCCAGCATTTT	CSARDPGSNQPQHF
TRBV28	TRBJ2-7	NA	TRBD1	TGTGCCAGCAGTTTGGGTGGGACAGTAGCCTACGAGCAGTACTTC	CASSLGGTVAYEQYF
TRBV12-5	TRBJ1-4	few	NA	TGTGCTAGTCGTAGTCATGCCCTGGGTGAAAAACTGTTTTTT	CASRSHALGEKLFF
TRBV5-1	TRBJ2-2	few	NA	TGCGCCAGCATGACAGGGAACACCGGGGAGCTGTTTTTT	CASMTGNTGELFF
TRBV3-1	TRBJ2-7	NA	TRBD2	TGTGCCAGCAGCCAACTAGCGGGAGGGCCTCACGAGCAGTACTTC	CASSQLAGGPHEQYF
TRBV20-1	TRBJ2-1	few	TRBD1	TGCAGTGCTTCCGCCGGGAAACAGGGGGCCAATGAGCAGTTCTTC	CSASAGKQGANEQFF
TRBV2	TRBJ2-4	few	TRBD1	TGTGCCAGCAGTTGGACAGGGGGGACCAAAAACATTCAGTACTTC	CASSWTGGTKNIQYF
TRBV25-1	TRBJ1-1	few	TRBD1	TGTGCCAGCAGTGCCGGACAGGGGGCGAACACTGAAGCTTTCTTT	CASSAGQGANTEAFF
TRBV3-1	TRBJ2-2	few	NA	TGTGCCAGCAGTTTCGTCACCGGGGAGCTGTTTTTT	CASSFVTGELFF
TRBV6-6	TRBJ2-7	NA	TRBD2	TGTGCCAGCAGCGGACTAGCGTTGTCCCACGAACAGTACTTC	CASSGLALSHEQYF
TRBV9	TRBJ2-3	NA	NA	TGTGCCAGCAGCCCCGGGATTGGGTTCAGCACAGATACGCAGTATTTT	CASSPGIGFSTDTQYF
TRBV9	TRBJ1-1	NA	NA	TGTGCCAGCAGCGTAGTTGGACGGGACACTGAAGTTTTCTTT	CASSVVGRDTEVFF
TRBV12-3/TRBV12-4	TRBJ2-1	NA	NA	TGTGCCAGCAGTTTGCCAGGGTCGAATGAGCAGTTCTTC	CASSLPGSNEQFF
TRBV30	TRBJ1-1	few	NA	TGTGCCTGGAGTGGGGGGGGCAAGAAAGCTTTCTTT	CAWSGGGKKAFF
TRBV9	TRBJ2-1	NA	NA	TGTGCCAGCAGCGTAGTAGGCGGGGCCTACAATGAGCAGTTCTTC	CASSVVGGAYNEQFF
TRBV20-1	TRBJ1-1	NA	NA	TGCAGTGCTAGAGTTCGGGGACGGGACACTGAAGCTTTCTTT	CSARVRGRDTEAFF
TRBV11-2	TRBJ2-5	many	TRBD2	TGTGCCAGCAGCTGGGGAGAACTAGCGGGGGTACAAGAGACCCAGTACTTC	CASSWGELAGVQETQYF
TRBV12-3/TRBV12-4	TRBJ2-7	NA	TRBD2	TGTGCCAGCAATATCGGACTAGCGGGACACTACGAGCAGTACTTC	CASNIGLAGHYEQYF
TRBV30	TRBJ2-2	NA	NA	TGTGCCTGGAGAGAGGGGACCGGGGAGCTGTTTTTT	CAWREGTGELFF
TRBV12-3/TRBV12-4	TRBJ2-7	NA	NA	TGTGCCAGCAGTCTCCAGCGAAGTAGCCACGAGCAGTACTTC	CASSLQRSSHEQYF